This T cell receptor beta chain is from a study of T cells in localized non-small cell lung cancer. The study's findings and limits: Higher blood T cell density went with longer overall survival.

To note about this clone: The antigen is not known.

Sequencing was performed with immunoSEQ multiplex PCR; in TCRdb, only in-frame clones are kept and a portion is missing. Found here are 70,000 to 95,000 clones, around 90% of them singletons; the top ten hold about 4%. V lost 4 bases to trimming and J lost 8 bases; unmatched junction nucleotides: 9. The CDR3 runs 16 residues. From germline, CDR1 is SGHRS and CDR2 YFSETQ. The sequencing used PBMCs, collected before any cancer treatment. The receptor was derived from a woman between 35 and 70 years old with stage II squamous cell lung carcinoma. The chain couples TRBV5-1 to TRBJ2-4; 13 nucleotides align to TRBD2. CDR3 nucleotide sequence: TGCGCCAGCAGCCCCCGGACTAGCGGGAGCCTTCACATTCAGTACTTC. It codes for CASSPRTSGSLHIQYF.